This passage covers 29 T cell receptor beta chains from one sample sequenced in a study of T cells in Graves' hyperthyroidism and ophthalmopathy. Template material for amplifying TCR beta CDR3 regions consisted of RNA transcripts. A set of HTBI primers served as the primers for a first-round RT-PCR of the TCR CDR3. TCRdb called the multiplex PCR reads again in MiXCR, with one record for every CDR3 protein. The sample consists of around 560,000 distinct CDR3 sequences, around 17% of them appearing once. Material: blood. All receptors come from a woman younger than 30 with Graves' hyperthyroidism.

This clonotype appeared many times. The J gene is TRBJ2-3, the V gene TRBV9, with 7 bases lining up with TRBD2. CDR1 is SGDLS and CDR2 is YYNGEE in the germline V gene. Trimming took 4 bases from V and 3 from J; bases not matched to a gene: 8. The CDR3 is 15 residues long. The CDR3 spells CASSRGPGGTDTQYF. CDR3 DNA: TGTGCCAGCAGCCGAGGGCCGGGGGGAACAGATACGCAGTATTTT.

This clonotype was found many times. V is TRBV28 and J is TRBJ2-7, with 8 bases fitting TRBD1. CDR3 length equals 16 residues. Germline loops: CDR1 MDHEN, CDR2 SYDVKM. J lost 3 bases, V lost 5 bases, and 12 bases had no gene match. The CDR3 nucleotides are TGTGCCAGCAGTACGCCCAGGGGGCAAGTTCTCTACGAGCAGTACTTC. It is translated as CASSTPRGQVLYEQYF.

Ten or more counts support this clonotype. This rearrangement joins TRBV5-1 to TRBJ2-5; 8 nucleotides align to TRBD1. Trimming took 5 bases from V and 5 from J; bases not matched to a gene: 8. Germline V gene lookup returns CDR1 SGHRS and CDR2 YFSETQ. The CDR3 is 14 amino acids. The CDR3 DNA reads as TGCGCCAGCAGGCTAGGACAGGGCTGGGAGACCCAGTACTTC. It codes for CASRLGQGWETQYF.

This clonotype was found a few times. The rearrangement links TRBV4-3 to TRBJ2-1; D remains ambiguous. Germline CDR1 is LGHNA and CDR2 is YSLEER. Deletions cut 4 bases from V and 5 bases from J, with 15 bases between. CDR3 size: 15 residues. CDR3: CASSRPVGLNNEQFF. CDR3 bases: TGCGCCAGCAGCCGCCCCGTTGGGCTAAACAATGAGCAGTTCTTC.

This clonotype was recorded at least ten times. The chain combines TRBV7-9 with TRBJ2-1; 14 bases align to TRBD2. J was trimmed by 5 bases and V by 5 bases; bases with no gene match: 5. Germline V lookup: CDR1 SEHNR, CDR2 FQNEAQ (reference sequence). The CDR3 sequence is 16 residues long. CDR3 sequence reads: CASSVGTSGGHNEQFF. CDR3 nucleotide sequence: TGTGCCAGCAGCGTCGGGACTAGCGGGGGTCACAATGAGCAGTTCTTC.

In this sample, this clonotype turned up a few times. V is TRBV18 and J is TRBJ1-2; 7 bases are shared with TRBD1. This CDR3 contains 15 residues. After removal of 3 bases from V and 6 bases from J, the junction contained 10 bases not matched to a gene. Germline values: CDR1 KGHSH, CDR2 LQKENI. The DNA of the CDR3 is TGTGCCAGCTCACCGGTCCCCGGGACAGTCGATGGCTACACCTTC. Its protein is CASSPVPGTVDGYTF. Based on the CDR3 plus reference TRBV18 and TRBJ1-2, the full variable domain is NAGVMQNPRHLVRRRGQEARLRCSPMKGHSHVYWYRQLPEEGLKFMVYLQKENIIDESGMPKERFSAEFPKEGPSILRIQQVVRGDSAAYFCASSPVPGTVDGYTFGSGTRLTVV.

This clonotype has only a few counts. J is TRBJ2-7 and V is TRBV5-5; 11 nucleotides match TRBD2. The V and J ends lost 1 base and 5 bases, in that order; junction bases with no gene match: 11. Germline values: CDR1 SGHKS, CDR2 YYEKEE (reference sequence). CDR3 length: 17 residues. The CDR3 DNA reads as TGTGCCAGCAGCTTGAGCCCTAGCGGGGGGTCTTTGGACGAGCAGTACTTC. It codes for CASSLSPSGGSLDEQYF. Combining the CDR3 with reference TRBV5-5 and TRBJ2-7 gives the whole variable domain DAGVTQSPTHLIKTRGQQVTLRCSPISGHKSVSWYQQVLGQGPQFIFQYYEKEERGRGNFPDRFSARQFPNYSSELNVNALLLGDSALYLCASSLSPSGGSLDEQYFGPGTRLTVT.

The chain is built from TRBV20-1 and TRBJ2-1; 7 bases line up with TRBD1. The CDR3 totals 14 residues. The V and J ends lost 3 bases and 2 bases, in that order; junction bases with no gene match: 4. Germline V gene lookup returns CDR1 DFQATT and CDR2 SNEGSKA (reference sequence). This chain's CDR3 is CSARVDRTYNEQFF. Here the CDR3 DNA reads TGCAGTGCTAGGGTGGACAGGACCTACAATGAGCAGTTCTTC.

The V call is TRBV9, the J call TRBJ1-6; 7 nucleotides align to TRBD1. This CDR3 region has 13 residues. V lost 0 bases to trimming and J lost 11 bases; unmatched junction nucleotides: 2. Germline V CDR1 and CDR2: SGDLS, YYNGEE. The CDR3 spells CASSVEDRTPLHF. CDR3 DNA sequence: TGTGCCAGCAGCGTAGAGGACAGGACACCCCTCCACTTT. Variable domain in full (rest from reference TRBV9 and TRBJ1-6): DSGVTQTPKHLITATGQRVTLRCSPRSGDLSVYWYQQSLDQGLQFLIQYYNGEERAKGNILERFSAQQFPDLHSELNLSSLELGDSALYFCASSVEDRTPLHFGNGTRLTVT.

The sample holds many counts of this clonotype. This chain joins TRBV12-3 or TRBV12-4 and TRBJ2-3; TRBD2 matches 8 bases. The CDR3 has 15 residues. V lost 6 bases, J lost 2 bases, and 7 bases stayed unmatched. CDR3 nucleotides: TGTGCCAGCAGGCCCTTGCGGGGGGACACAGATACGCAGTATTTT. Its translation: CASRPLRGDTDTQYF.

The gene calls are TRBV29-1 and TRBJ1-1; D ambiguous. Germline lookup yields CDR1 SQVTM and CDR2 ANQGSEA. CDR3 length: 13 amino acids. Trimming left V 6 bases short and J 4 bases short, with 15 bases between. CDR3 DNA: TGCAGCGTAGCCGGGATGGAAAGCACTGAAGCTTTCTTT. Translation: CSVAGMESTEAFF.

The table lists this clonotype with a few counts. This chain links TRBV29-1 with TRBJ2-3; unclear D gene. Germline lookup yields CDR1 SQVTM and CDR2 ANQGSEA. V was cut by 5 bases and J by 2 bases, with 5 bases left in between. The CDR3 length is 11 residues. The CDR3 nucleotides are TGCAGCGTTTCACCCACAGATACGCAGTATTTT. Residues: CSVSPTDTQYF.

This clonotype has ten or more counts. The chain links TRBV20-1 to TRBJ1-1, with TRBD1 matching 7 bases. Germline CDR1 DFQATT, CDR2 SNEGSKA (reference sequence). J was trimmed by 5 bases and V by 0 bases; bases with no gene match: 9. This CDR3 contains 15 residues. The CDR3: CSARDIGRGLTEAFF. In DNA, the CDR3 is TGCAGTGCTAGAGATATCGGCAGGGGGTTAACTGAAGCTTTCTTT.

V is TRBV5-5 and J is TRBJ2-3; D is tentatively TRBD1 or TRBD2 (6 bases each). From germline, CDR1 is SGHKS and CDR2 YYEKEE (reference sequence). Trimming left V 0 bases short and J 1 base short, with 12 bases between. The CDR3 length is 16 residues. CDR3 coding DNA: TGTGCCAGCAGCTTGGGGGGGGCGATGGGCACAGATACGCAGTATTTT. As protein: CASSLGGAMGTDTQYF.

The rearrangement joins TRBV9 to TRBJ2-3, with unresolved D. The V gene's germline CDR1 is SGDLS and CDR2 YYNGEE. V was shortened by 1 base and J by 5 bases, with 11 bases between the two germline ends. The CDR3 runs 14 residues. The CDR3 is CASSVPDPGDTQYF. The CDR3 DNA sequence: TGTGCCAGCAGCGTACCGGACCCAGGAGATACGCAGTATTTT.

CDR3 in DNA: TGTGCCAGCAGTGAATTCGGGGGCGAGCCCCAGCATTTT. The encoded protein is CASSEFGGEPQHF. The chain recombines TRBV2 with TRBJ1-5; D is possibly TRBD1 (6 bases). The V gene's germline CDR1 is SNHLY and CDR2 FYNNEI. The CDR3 runs 13 residues. V was shortened by 2 bases and J by 8 bases, with 10 bases between the two germline ends.

This clonotype was picked up many times. This chain connects TRBV7-9 to TRBJ2-7, with 13 bases identical to TRBD2. The CDR3 totals 17 residues. Germline V gene sequence: CDR1 SEHNR, CDR2 FQNEAQ (reference sequence). The V gene end was trimmed by 4 bases and the J gene end by 1 base; junction bases not matched to a gene: 7. The CDR3 nucleotides read TGTGCCAGCAGCTCCGATGAGACTAGCGGGAGGTCCTACGAGCAGTACTTC. This gives the protein CASSSDETSGRSYEQYF.

This rearrangement joins TRBV19 to TRBJ2-1; the match to TRBD2 covers 7 bases. CDR1 is LNHDA, CDR2 SQIVND, per germline (reference sequence). The CDR3 is made up of 17 amino acids. The V segment lost 0 bases and the J segment 7 bases; nucleotides outside the gene matches: 12. CDR3 DNA sequence: TGTGCCAGTAGTATAGATCTCGGGGGGACCTTCCAAAATGAGCAGTTCTTC. This translates into CASSIDLGGTFQNEQFF.

The chain recombines TRBV20-1 with TRBJ2-2; 13 nucleotides align to TRBD2. The junction had 5 bases not matched to a gene; V was cut back by 3 bases and J by 1 base. CDR1 is DFQATT and CDR2 is SNEGSKA in the germline V gene (reference sequence). This CDR3 spans 17 amino acids. For the CDR3, the DNA is TGCAGTGCTAGGTCGACTAGCGGGGGGAAGAACACCGGGGAGCTGTTTTTT. It yields the protein CSARSTSGGKNTGELFF.

This clonotype turned up a few times. Sequence at one end of the junction differs from germline and may be a read error. The chain employs TRBV2 and TRBJ2-1; tentatively, D is TRBD1 (5 bases). Germline V CDR1 and CDR2: SNHLY, FYNNEI. CDR3 length: 16 amino acids. This chain's CDR3 is CAGSVRLDTAGGEQFF. In nucleotides, the CDR3 is TGTGCCGGCAGTGTGCGCCTGGACACCGCCGGTGGTGAGCAGTTCTTC.

This clonotype was observed at least ten times. CDR3 coding DNA: TGTGCCAGCAGCCTTCCCGACCGGGTGGCTTTCTTT. It is translated as CASSLPDRVAFF. The chain is built from TRBV7-2 and TRBJ1-1, with unresolved D. CDR3 size: 12 residues. V lost 5 bases to trimming and J lost 11 bases, with 15 bases between them. Germline CDR1 SGHTA, CDR2 FQGNSA.

This clonotype was counted many times. The gene calls are TRBV20-1 and TRBJ2-7; D is unclear. The V end lost 3 bases, the J end lost 4 bases, and 13 bases lay between the germline ends. The V gene's germline CDR1 is DFQATT and CDR2 SNEGSKA (reference sequence). CDR3 length: 13 residues. The CDR3 protein is CSARDQVAYEQYF. For the CDR3, the DNA is TGCAGTGCTAGGGACCAGGTGGCGTACGAGCAGTACTTC.

The table lists this clonotype with many counts. The V and J genes are TRBV7-2 and TRBJ2-1, with unresolved D. The CDR3 is made up of 12 amino acids. CDR1 and CDR2 from the germline V gene are SGHTA and FQGNSA. Trimming took off 2 bases at V and 6 bases at J, with 5 bases between the two ends. CDR3 sequence: CASSLNRNEQFF. CDR3 coding DNA: TGTGCCAGCAGCTTAAACCGCAATGAGCAGTTCTTC.

This clonotype was seen more than once but under ten times. The chain recombines TRBV7-9 with TRBJ1-2, with D uncertain. The germline CDR1 and CDR2 sequences are SEHNR and FQNEAQ (reference sequence). This CDR3 contains 14 residues. V gave up 5 bases and J gave up 5 bases, with 15 bases separating them. The CDR3 coding sequence is TGTGCCAGCAGCCCTTCTGAGGGCAAGTATGGCTACACCTTC. It encodes CASSPSEGKYGYTF.

The table lists this clonotype with many counts. The V call is TRBV28, the J call TRBJ2-3; D not resolved. This CDR3 is built from 13 residues. The germline V gene encodes CDR1 MDHEN and CDR2 SYDVKM. V gave up 4 bases and J gave up 0 bases, with 5 bases separating them. DNA for the CDR3: TGTGCCAGCAGTTGGGCTAGCACAGATACGCAGTATTTT. Translation: CASSWASTDTQYF.

This clonotype was observed a few times. Here the CDR3 DNA reads TGTGCCAGCAGCGGTGGACTGGTTACAGATACGCAGTATTTT. Protein product: CASSGGLVTDTQYF. The chain links TRBV7-6 to TRBJ2-3, with D tentatively TRBD2 (5 bases). V shed 5 bases and J shed 3 bases, with 12 bases lying between them. CDR1 is SGHVS, CDR2 FNYEAQ, per germline. The CDR3 loop spans 14 amino acids.

This clonotype has more than one count but fewer than ten. This rearrangement joins TRBV12-3 or TRBV12-4 to TRBJ2-2; D remains unclear. V was trimmed by 1 base and J by 2 bases, leaving 8 bases between them. CDR3 size: 15 residues. Here the CDR3 reads CASSLVLSNTGELFF. In nucleotides, the CDR3 is TGTGCCAGCAGTTTAGTCCTTAGCAACACCGGGGAGCTGTTTTTT.

The V gene is TRBV3-1, the J gene TRBJ1-4; weak D call: TRBD1 (6 bases). Trimming stripped 4 bases from V and 10 bases from J, with 19 bases between. Germline CDR1 LGHDT, CDR2 YNNKEL (reference sequence). This CDR3 has 15 amino acids. The CDR3 DNA follows: TGTGCCAGCAGCCTTCCCGGACAGTCTCAAGGAAAACTGTTTTTT. It yields the protein CASSLPGQSQGKLFF.

The V gene is TRBV29-1, the J gene TRBJ2-1; TRBD2 might be the D (6 bases). The CDR3 is 15 amino acids. The germline CDR1 and CDR2 sequences are SQVTM and ANQGSEA. V lost 1 base and J 0 bases, leaving 10 bases between the germline ends. The CDR3 reads CSVEGSGFSYNEQFF. CDR3 DNA sequence: TGCAGCGTTGAAGGGAGCGGGTTCTCCTACAATGAGCAGTTCTTC.